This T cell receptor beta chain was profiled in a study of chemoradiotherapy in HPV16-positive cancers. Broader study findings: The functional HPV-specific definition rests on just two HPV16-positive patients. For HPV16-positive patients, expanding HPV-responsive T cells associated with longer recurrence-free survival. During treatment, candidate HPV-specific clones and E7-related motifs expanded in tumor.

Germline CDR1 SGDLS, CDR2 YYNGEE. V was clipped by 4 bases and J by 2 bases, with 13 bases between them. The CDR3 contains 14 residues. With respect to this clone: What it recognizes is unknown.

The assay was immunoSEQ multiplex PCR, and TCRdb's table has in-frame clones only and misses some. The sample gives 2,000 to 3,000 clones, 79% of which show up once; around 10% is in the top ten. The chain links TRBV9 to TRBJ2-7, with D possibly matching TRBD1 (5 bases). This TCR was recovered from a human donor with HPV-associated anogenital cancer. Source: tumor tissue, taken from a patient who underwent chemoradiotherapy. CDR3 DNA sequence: TGTGCCAGCAGCCTCCAGGACAAAGCCTACGAGCAGTACTTC. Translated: CASSLQDKAYEQYF.